This TCR beta chain derives from a study of low-dose radiotherapy and immunotherapy resistance in tumors. Overall study: Cohort 2 received 1 Gy per fraction every two weeks, totaling 13 Gy over 26 weeks. Each two-week cycle included intravenous cyclophosphamide 200 mg/m2, given one day before radiation and immunotherapy. Oral aspirin at 300 mg was taken daily by patients for four cycles, beginning on cycle 1 day 1.

Time point in this sample: before trial treatment. Advanced solid tumors without tumor-infiltrating lymphocytes were required for inclusion. Alpha and beta chains were covered, as first-strand cDNA relied on TRAV- and TRBV-specific primers. TCR amplification involved 20 to 25 PCR cycles with a constant-region primer and V-primer adapter. MiXCR, run by TCRdb on the reads, gives a single entry per CDR3 protein. The sample yields almost 40,000 distinct CDR3 sequences, about 28% seen once. V gave up 3 bases and J gave up 8 bases, with 9 bases separating them. This CDR3 has 12 residues. Germline loops: CDR1 MRHNA, CDR2 SNTAGT.

This sample comprised PBMCs, obtained before treatment. This rearrangement joins TRBV6-4 to TRBJ2-3, with D perhaps TRBD2 (6 bases). The TCR was taken from a male donor with gallbladder cancer. The DNA for the CDR3 is TGTGCCAGCAGTGATTTGGGAGGTACGCAGTATTTT. It encodes CASSDLGGTQYF.